The text below deals with one T cell receptor beta chain. The source of the sample is a study of blood T cell repertoires in COVID-19. Study-wide context: Both acute and convalescent COVID-19 samples were obtained from the United States, Italy and Spain. Sources were T cells, B-cell-depleted T cells, or PBMCs; the material itself was cDNA or gDNA.

The authors' processing: Reference gene primer amplification gave nucleated cell count estimates. Clones were sequenced by immunoSEQ multiplex PCR, and TCRdb holds only the in-frame ones, with some missing. V, J and clone size were drawn from that table, and D and trimming were deduced from the DNA. Of about 210,000 clones listed, approximately 90% were seen once; the top ten hold approximately 1.2%. CDR3 length equals 18 residues. Trimming removed 4 bases at V and 0 bases at J, with 18 bases between. Germline CDR1 reads KGHDR; CDR2 reads SFDVKD. This chain joins TRBV24-1 and TRBJ2-1; a weak D match, TRBD2 (6 bases). The specimen was peripheral blood. The clonotype originates from a man aged 25-45 years with acute or convalescent COVID-19. The CDR3 DNA follows: TGTGCCACCAGTGACCCACCCGGTAGCGGTAGCTCCTACAATGAGCAGTTCTTC. It encodes CATSDPPGSGSSYNEQFF.